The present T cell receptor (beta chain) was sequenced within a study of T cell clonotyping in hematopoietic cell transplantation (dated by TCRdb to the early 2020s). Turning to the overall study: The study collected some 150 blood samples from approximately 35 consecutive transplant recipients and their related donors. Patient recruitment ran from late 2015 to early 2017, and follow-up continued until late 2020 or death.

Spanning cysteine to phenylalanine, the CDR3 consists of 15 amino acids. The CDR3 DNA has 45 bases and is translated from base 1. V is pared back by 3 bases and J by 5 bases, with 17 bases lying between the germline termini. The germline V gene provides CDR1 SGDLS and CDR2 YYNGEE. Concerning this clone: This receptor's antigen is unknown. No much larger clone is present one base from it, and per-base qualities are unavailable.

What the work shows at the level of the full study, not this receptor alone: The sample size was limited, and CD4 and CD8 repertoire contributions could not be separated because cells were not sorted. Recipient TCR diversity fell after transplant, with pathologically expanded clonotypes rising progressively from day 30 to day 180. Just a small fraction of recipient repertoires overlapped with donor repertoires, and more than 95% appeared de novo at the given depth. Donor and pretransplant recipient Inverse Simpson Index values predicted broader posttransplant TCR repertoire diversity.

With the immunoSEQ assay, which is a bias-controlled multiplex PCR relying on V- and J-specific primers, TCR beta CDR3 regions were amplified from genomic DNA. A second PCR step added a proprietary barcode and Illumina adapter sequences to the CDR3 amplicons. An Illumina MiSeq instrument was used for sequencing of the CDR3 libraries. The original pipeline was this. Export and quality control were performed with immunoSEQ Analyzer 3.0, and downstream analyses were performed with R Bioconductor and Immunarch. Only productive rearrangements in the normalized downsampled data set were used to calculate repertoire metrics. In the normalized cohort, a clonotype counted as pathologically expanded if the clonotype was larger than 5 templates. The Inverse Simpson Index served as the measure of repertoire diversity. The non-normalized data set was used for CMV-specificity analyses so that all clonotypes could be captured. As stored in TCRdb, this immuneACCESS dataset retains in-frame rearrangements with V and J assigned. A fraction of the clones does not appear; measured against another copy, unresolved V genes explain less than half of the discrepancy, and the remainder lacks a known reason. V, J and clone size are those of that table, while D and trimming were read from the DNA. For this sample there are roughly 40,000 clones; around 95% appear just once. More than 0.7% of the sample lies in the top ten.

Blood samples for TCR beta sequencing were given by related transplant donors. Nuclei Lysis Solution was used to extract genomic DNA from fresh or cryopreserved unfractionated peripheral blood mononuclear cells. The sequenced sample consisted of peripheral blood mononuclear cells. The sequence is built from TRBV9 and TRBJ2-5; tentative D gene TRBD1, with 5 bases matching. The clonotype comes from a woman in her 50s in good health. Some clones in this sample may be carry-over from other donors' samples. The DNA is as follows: TGTGCCAGCAGCGCGAACCCGACAGTCCGGGAGACCCAGTACTTC. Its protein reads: CASSANPTVRETQYF.